These 29 T cell receptor beta chains came from one sample sequenced in a study of CDR3 diversity in severe acne. TCRdb re-called the PCR reads with MiXCR, one entry per CDR3 protein. The data show 100,000 or so distinct CDR3 sequences, roughly half seen once. Sequencing was done on a sample of blood. The receptors come from a male donor with acne.

The chain recombines TRBV2 with TRBJ2-7; 8 nucleotides agree with TRBD1. J was trimmed by 3 bases and V by 4 bases; bases with no gene match: 5. This CDR3 is 14 amino acids long. Per germline, CDR1 SNHLY and CDR2 FYNNEI. CDR3 amino acids: CASSGSGGHYEQYF. The CDR3 coding sequence is TGTGCCAGCAGTGGGTCAGGGGGCCACTACGAGCAGTACTTC.

This clonotype showed up many times. V is TRBV4-1 and J is TRBJ2-5, with 14 nucleotides matching TRBD2. J gave up 0 bases and V 3 bases, and 6 bases lay outside the gene matches. This CDR3 has 18 residues. CDR1 is MGHRA and CDR2 is YSYEKL in the germline V gene. Here the CDR3 reads CASSQRTSGGTYQETQYF. The CDR3 nucleotides read TGCGCCAGCAGCCAGAGGACTAGCGGGGGGACGTACCAAGAGACCCAGTACTTC.

The V call is TRBV19, the J call TRBJ1-1, with 7 bases aligning to TRBD1. This CDR3 spans 13 amino acids. Germline lookup yields CDR1 LNHDA and CDR2 SQIVND (reference sequence). With 7 bases clipped from V and 4 bases from J, the junction kept 6 bases outside the gene matches. The CDR3 DNA is TGTGCCAGTACTTCAGGGGGGGCCACTGAAGCTTTCTTT. As protein: CASTSGGATEAFF.

The chain employs TRBV5-5 and TRBJ2-3, with D unclear. Germline V gene data show CDR1 as SGHKS and CDR2 as YYEKEE (reference sequence). The CDR3 extends over 14 amino acids. The V and J ends lost 0 bases and 0 bases respectively, with 5 bases between them. The CDR3 nucleotides are TGTGCCAGCAGCTTGGTAACGAGCACAGATACGCAGTATTTT. This sequence encodes CASSLVTSTDTQYF.

The chain couples TRBV24-1 to TRBJ1-4; D might be TRBD1 (6 bases). Looked up from germline, CDR1 is KGHDR and CDR2 is SFDVKD. The CDR3 loop spans 14 amino acids. V gave up 4 bases and J gave up 7 bases, with 12 bases separating them. The CDR3 here is CATSEPRRGEKLFF. The CDR3 DNA follows: TGTGCCACCAGTGAACCCCGCAGGGGTGAAAAACTGTTTTTT.

Many counts were recorded for this clonotype. DNA of the CDR3: TGCGCCAGCAGCCTCGGACAGGGGGCGGGGGAAAAACTGTTTTTT. Translating it yields CASSLGQGAGEKLFF. The genes are TRBV5-1 and TRBJ1-4; 11 bases agree with TRBD1. The CDR3 covers 15 residues. With 4 bases clipped from V and 8 bases from J, the junction kept 7 bases outside the gene matches. Germline CDR1 and CDR2: SGHRS and YFSETQ. Full variable domain (outside the CDR3, taken from reference TRBV5-1 and TRBJ1-4): KAGVTQTPRYLIKTRGQQVTLSCSPISGHRSVSWYQQTPGQGLQFLFEYFSETQRNKGNFPGRFSGRQFSNSRSEMNVSTLELGDSALYLCASSLGQGAGEKLFFGSGTQLSVL.

The V gene is TRBV14, the J gene TRBJ1-5, with a tentative D call TRBD1 (6 bases). CDR3 size: 16 residues. The germline CDR1 and CDR2 sequences are SGHDN and FVKESK. Between the trimmed V and J ends, which lost 0 bases and 4 bases, there was a span of 13 bases. The CDR3 is CASSQDRGRANQPQHF. CDR3 DNA: TGTGCCAGCAGCCAAGATCGGGGGCGGGCTAATCAGCCCCAGCATTTT. Combining the CDR3 with reference TRBV14 and TRBJ1-5 gives the whole variable domain EAGVTQFPSHSVIEKGQTVTLRCDPISGHDNLYWYRRVMGKEIKFLLHFVKESKQDESGMPNNRFLAERTGGTYSTLKVQPAELEDSGVYFCASSQDRGRANQPQHFGDGTRLSIL.

This clonotype was picked up a small number of times. V is TRBV11-2 and J is TRBJ2-2; unclear D gene. Trimming shortened V by 0 bases and J by 7 bases, and 12 bases separated the two germline ends. Germline lookup yields CDR1 SGHAT and CDR2 FQNNGV. The CDR3 consists of 15 residues. DNA for the CDR3: TGTGCCAGCAGCTTAGAGGGCCTCCTTGGCGGGGAGCTGTTTTTT. This codes for CASSLEGLLGGELFF.

In regard to this clonotype: A much larger clone lies one base from this, so it may be a read error. The chain is built from TRBV7-9 and TRBJ1-2; D unclear. Trimming took 5 bases from V and 10 from J, leaving 20 bases between them. The germline V gene encodes CDR1 SEHNR and CDR2 FQNEAQ (reference sequence). This CDR3 spans 14 amino acids. In DNA form, the CDR3 reads TGTGCCAGCAGCAAGTTCCGGGGAAATTTTGACTACACCTTC. Its translation: CASSKFRGNFDYTF.

The chain recombines TRBV3-1 with TRBJ2-3; 7 bases align to TRBD1. V trimming: 3 bases; J trimming: 4 bases; junction bases outside the gene matches: 7. The germline V gene has CDR1 LGHDT and CDR2 YNNKEL (reference sequence). The CDR3 extends over 15 amino acids. CDR3 in amino acids: CASSHPQGWADTQYF. DNA of the CDR3: TGTGCCAGCAGCCACCCACAGGGGTGGGCAGATACGCAGTATTTT.

Comments on this clonotype: One end of the junction does not line up with germline, which may come from a read error. The gene calls are TRBV5-6 and TRBJ2-7; 7 nucleotides align to TRBD2. The CDR3 covers 17 residues. CDR1 is SGHDT and CDR2 is YYEEEE in the germline V gene. CDR3 sequence: CASSLKGSGRDTGELYF. CDR3 nucleotide sequence: TGTGCCAGCAGCCTAAAAGGGTCGGGGAGGGATACCGGGGAGCTGTACTTC.

This clonotype came up a few times. J is TRBJ2-2 and V is TRBV9, with D perhaps assigned TRBD1 or TRBD2 (5 bases each). Trimming cost V 0 bases and J 10 bases, with 19 bases left between them. This CDR3 comprises 16 residues. Germline V gene data show CDR1 as SGDLS and CDR2 as YYNGEE. CDR3 region: CASSVGLAKGPVELFF. CDR3 DNA sequence: TGTGCCAGCAGCGTAGGGCTAGCTAAGGGGCCGGTGGAGCTGTTTTTT.

This clonotype was recorded many times. V usage is TRBV7-8 and J usage is TRBJ2-1; 10 bases align to TRBD2. The CDR3 runs to 19 residues. The V segment lost 3 bases and the J segment 3 bases; nucleotides outside the gene matches: 14. Germline V gives CDR1 SGHVS, CDR2 FQNEAQ. The CDR3 DNA reads as TGTGCCAGCAGCTTTTTTCCCCTGGCTAGCGGGAGCCTCTACAATGAGCAGTTCTTC. It encodes CASSFFPLASGSLYNEQFF.

This clonotype was seen a handful of times. This sequence joins TRBV18 and TRBJ1-1; D might be TRBD1 (6 bases). CDR1 is KGHSH and CDR2 is LQKENI in the germline V gene. CDR3 length: 14 residues. Trimming shortened V by 7 bases and J by 4 bases, and 16 bases separated the two germline ends. The DNA for the CDR3 is TGTGCCAGCTATAGGGGGGGCAACTTCACTGAAGCTTTCTTT. It translates to CASYRGGNFTEAFF.

Ten or more counts support this clonotype. The junction differs from germline at one of its ends, possibly a read error. The chain uses TRBV12-5 and TRBJ2-7; 7 positions agree with TRBD1. The CDR3 is 14 residues long. In germline, CDR1 is LGHNT, CDR2 FRNRAP. Here the CDR3 reads CASGPTGTEYERYF. In nucleotides, the CDR3 is TGTGCTAGTGGACCGACCGGGACAGAGTACGAGCGGTACTTC.

Points on this clonotype: This clone may be a read error of a much larger clone one base away. The J gene is TRBJ2-1, the V gene TRBV19, with 10 bases matching TRBD1. CDR1 is LNHDA and CDR2 is SQIVND in the germline V gene (reference sequence). The CDR3 has 15 residues. Unmatched junction bases numbered 6, after V lost 2 bases and J lost 8 bases. CDR3 sequence reads: CASSIRTGGGDEQFF. CDR3 nucleotides: TGTGCCAGTAGTATACGGACAGGGGGAGGAGATGAGCAGTTCTTC.

This clonotype was detected a few times. This chain uses TRBV7-2 with TRBJ2-3; TRBD2 agrees at 10 bases. The germline gives CDR1 SGHTA, CDR2 FQGNSA. J was trimmed by 3 bases and V by 5 bases; bases with no gene match: 2. The CDR3 is 14 amino acids. The CDR3 spells CASSPTSGTDTQYF. The DNA for the CDR3 is TGTGCCAGCAGCCCGACTAGCGGGACAGATACGCAGTATTTT.

This clonotype was counted at least ten times. The chain is built from TRBV7-9 and TRBJ1-1, with unresolved D. Germline V lookup: CDR1 SEHNR, CDR2 FQNEAQ (reference sequence). V was shortened by 5 bases and J by 3 bases, with 13 bases between the two germline ends. The CDR3 is 14 residues long. CDR3 loop: CASSRPSGHTEAFF. The CDR3 bases are TGTGCCAGCAGCCGCCCCTCCGGGCACACTGAAGCTTTCTTT.

Comments on this clonotype: At one of its ends the junction is not consistent with the germline gene, which may arise from a read error. The chain is built from TRBV7-4 and TRBJ1-2; the D is unclear. The CDR3 runs 15 residues. Germline V CDR1 and CDR2: SGHVT, SQSDAQ. CDR3 nucleotide sequence: TGTGTCAGCAGCGACGGACGGTCGCCGGGGTATGGCTACACCTTC. Encoded protein: CVSSDGRSPGYGYTF.

This clonotype showed up many times. DNA for the CDR3: TGTGCCAGCAGTTACCAGCGGCACCTCAATGAGCAGTTCTTC. Protein: CASSYQRHLNEQFF. V gene TRBV6-2 or TRBV6-3 combines with J gene TRBJ2-1; TRBD2 might be the D (5 bases). From germline, CDR1 is MNHEY and CDR2 SVGEGT. With 2 bases removed from V and 6 bases from J, the gap between germline ends came to 11 bases. This CDR3 spans 14 amino acids.

The genes are TRBV29-1 and TRBJ2-7; D might be TRBD1 (5 bases). V lost 1 base, J lost 5 bases, and 9 bases lay in between. This CDR3 is 12 amino acids long. Germline-derived CDR1 and CDR2 are SQVTM and ANQGSEA. CDR3 nucleotide sequence: TGCAGCGTTGAAGTCAGGGCCAACGAGCAGTACTTC. It codes for CSVEVRANEQYF.

The genes are TRBV9 and TRBJ2-5; maybe TRBD1 (6 bases). CDR1 SGDLS and CDR2 YYNGEE come from the germline V gene. V lost 6 bases to trimming and J lost 3 bases, with 18 bases between them. This CDR3 spans 15 amino acids. The CDR3 DNA follows: TGTGCCAGCACGGCGACCCCAGGGGCCAAAGAGACCCAGTACTTC. This encodes CASTATPGAKETQYF.

This chain joins TRBV7-2 and TRBJ2-7; TRBD2 matches at 11 bases. V dropped 5 bases and J dropped 2; count of bases not matched to a gene: 5. CDR1 SGHTA and CDR2 FQGNSA come from the germline V gene. The CDR3 runs to 15 residues. CDR3 DNA: TGTGCCAGCAGCCGGGGGACTAGCGGAACCTACGAGCAGTACTTC. Translated: CASSRGTSGTYEQYF.

This clonotype was seen a handful of times. This chain uses TRBV19 with TRBJ2-3, with 10 bases identical to TRBD2. V gave up 8 bases and J gave up 2 bases; unmatched junction bases: 7. Looked up from germline, CDR1 is LNHDA and CDR2 is SQIVND (reference sequence). CDR3 length: 15 amino acids. The CDR3 here is CASSWTSGNTDTQYF. CDR3 DNA sequence: TGTGCCAGTTCATGGACTAGCGGAAACACAGATACGCAGTATTTT.

The genes are TRBV5-5 and TRBJ2-7; maybe TRBD1 (5 bases). V lost 6 bases and J lost 3, with 13 bases in between. CDR3 length: 13 residues. Germline V CDR1 and CDR2: SGHKS, YYEKEE (reference sequence). CDR3 in DNA: TGTGCCAGCAACTATGACGGACACTACGAGCAGTACTTC. As protein: CASNYDGHYEQYF.

Regarding this clonotype: This could be a read error, since a much larger clone is one nucleotide away. V gene TRBV12-3 or TRBV12-4 combines with J gene TRBJ1-2; D perhaps matches TRBD1 (5 bases). The CDR3 covers 16 residues. Between the trimmed V and J ends, which lost 0 bases and 6 bases, there was a span of 17 bases. The DNA for the CDR3 is TGTGCCAGCAGTTTAGCCCCCGACAGTATTCACGATGGCTACACCTTC. Protein sequence: CASSLAPDSIHDGYTF.

In its sample, this clonotype was seen many times. The CDR3 nucleotides are TGTGCCAGCAATCCGGGGACTTTCTACGAGCAGTACGTC. This codes for CASNPGTFYEQYV. V usage is TRBV2 and J usage is TRBJ2-7, with D maybe TRBD2 (6 bases). Germline CDR1 and CDR2: SNHLY and FYNNEI. Trimming cost V 7 bases and J 3 bases, with 13 bases left between them. This CDR3 has 13 residues.

The table lists this clonotype with many counts. The genes are TRBV5-6 and TRBJ2-5, with D possibly being TRBD1 or TRBD2 (5 bases each). Deletions cut 3 bases from V and 4 bases from J, with 16 bases between. Germline lookup yields CDR1 SGHDT and CDR2 YYEEEE. The CDR3 runs to 15 residues. The CDR3 loop is CASSWRQLGGETQYF. The DNA of the CDR3 is TGTGCCAGCAGCTGGAGACAGCTTGGAGGAGAGACCCAGTACTTC.

The chain uses TRBV25-1 and TRBJ1-2; D is unresolved. Germline V gives CDR1 MGHDK, CDR2 SYGVNS. The CDR3 extends over 14 amino acids. The V and J ends lost 3 bases and 8 bases respectively, with 16 bases between them. The CDR3 DNA reads TGTGCCAGCAGTGAGTCAGCTCTCTTGCAGGGCTACACCTTC. Translated, it gives CASSESALLQGYTF.